This TCR beta chain was recovered during a study of STAT3 mutations in large granular lymphocyte leukemia. Study details: Roughly half of the longitudinally sequenced T-LGLL patients carried detectable canonical activating STAT3 mutations. More than half of T-LGLL patients received immunosuppressive therapy.

Regarding this clone: Its antigen is undetermined.

Assay used: immunoSEQ multiplex PCR; TCRdb lists only in-frame clones, some missing. There are roughly 22,000 clones in the sample; roughly 93% occur only once, and approximately 6% lies in the top ten. Study findings and constraints: All newly emerging clones after therapy were STAT3 wild type. Every T-cell large granular lymphocyte leukemia patient had at least one immunodominant TCR beta clonotype.

The specimen was peripheral blood mononuclear cells. The sequence was collected from a man aged 40-55 years with T-cell large granular lymphocyte leukemia. Some clones in this sample may be carry-over from other donors' samples.

This CDR3 is CATTANYGYTF. The DNA of the CDR3 is TGCGCCACCACAGCTAACTATGGCTACACCTTC. The genes are TRBV10-2 and TRBJ1-2; no clear D gene. Germline CDR1 is WSHSY and CDR2 is SAAADI. The CDR3 covers 11 residues. The ends were cut back, 10 bases at V and 0 bases at J, with 6 bases in the middle.